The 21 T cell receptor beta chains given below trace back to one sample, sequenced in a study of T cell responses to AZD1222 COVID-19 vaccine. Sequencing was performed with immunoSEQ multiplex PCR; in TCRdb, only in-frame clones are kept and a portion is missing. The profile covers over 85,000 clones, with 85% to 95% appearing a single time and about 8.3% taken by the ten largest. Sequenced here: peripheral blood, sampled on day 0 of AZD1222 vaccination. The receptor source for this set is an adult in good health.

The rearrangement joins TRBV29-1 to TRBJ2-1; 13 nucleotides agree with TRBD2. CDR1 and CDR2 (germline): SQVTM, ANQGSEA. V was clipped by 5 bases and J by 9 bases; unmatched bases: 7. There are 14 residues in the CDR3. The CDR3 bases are TGCAGCGTTTTAACTAGCGGGGGGGCTATTGAGCAGTTCTTC. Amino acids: CSVLTSGGAIEQFF.

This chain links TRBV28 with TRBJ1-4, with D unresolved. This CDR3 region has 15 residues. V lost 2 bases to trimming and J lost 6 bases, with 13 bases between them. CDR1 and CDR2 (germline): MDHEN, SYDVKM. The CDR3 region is CASSLGARLYEKLFF. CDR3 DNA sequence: TGTGCCAGCAGTTTAGGAGCCCGCCTCTATGAAAAACTGTTTTTT.

The CDR3 bases are TGTGCCAGCAGCAAGGGACAGGGGGTCTACGAGCAGTACTTC. Its protein product is CASSKGQGVYEQYF. The chain links TRBV5-4 to TRBJ2-7, with 11 bases lining up with TRBD1. The V gene end was trimmed by 4 bases and the J gene end by 3 bases; junction bases not matched to a gene: 3. Germline V lookup: CDR1 SGHNT, CDR2 YYREEE (reference sequence). This CDR3 has 14 residues.

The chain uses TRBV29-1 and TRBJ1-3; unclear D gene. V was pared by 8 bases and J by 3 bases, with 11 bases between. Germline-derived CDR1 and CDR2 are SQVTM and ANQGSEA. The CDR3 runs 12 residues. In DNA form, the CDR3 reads TGCAGCTTCACGGACGGTGGAAACACCATATATTTT. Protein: CSFTDGGNTIYF.

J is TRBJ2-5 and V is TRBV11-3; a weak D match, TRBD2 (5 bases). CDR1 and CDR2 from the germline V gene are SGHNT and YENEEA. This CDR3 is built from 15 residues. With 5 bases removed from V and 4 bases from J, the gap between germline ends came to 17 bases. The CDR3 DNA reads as TGTGCCAGCAGCCGAGGGCCTGGGAGTGGAGAGACCCAGTACTTC. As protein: CASSRGPGSGETQYF.

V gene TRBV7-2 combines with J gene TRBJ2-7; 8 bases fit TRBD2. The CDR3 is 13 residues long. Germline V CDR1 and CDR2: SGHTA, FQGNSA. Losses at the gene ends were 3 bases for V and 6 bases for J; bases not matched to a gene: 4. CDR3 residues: CASSFAREGEQYF. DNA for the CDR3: TGTGCCAGCAGCTTTGCCCGGGAGGGCGAGCAGTACTTC. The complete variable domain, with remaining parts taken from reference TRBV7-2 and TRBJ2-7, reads GAGVSQSPSNKVTEKGKDVELRCDPISGHTALYWYRQSLGQGLEFLIYFQGNSAPDKSGLPSDRFSAERTGGSVSTLTIQRTQQEDSAVYLCASSFAREGEQYFGPGTRLTVT.

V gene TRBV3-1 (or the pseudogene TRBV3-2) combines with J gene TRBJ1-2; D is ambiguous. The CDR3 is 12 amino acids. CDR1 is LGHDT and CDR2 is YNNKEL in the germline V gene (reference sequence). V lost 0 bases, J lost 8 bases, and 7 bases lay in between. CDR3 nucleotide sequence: TGTGCCAGCAGCCAAGATAGGTTCGGCTACACCTTC. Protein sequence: CASSQDRFGYTF.

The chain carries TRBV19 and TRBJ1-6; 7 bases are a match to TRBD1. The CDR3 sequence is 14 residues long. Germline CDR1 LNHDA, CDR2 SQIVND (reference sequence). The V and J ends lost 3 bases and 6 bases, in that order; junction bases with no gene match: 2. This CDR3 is CASSIAGGNSPLHF. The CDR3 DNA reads TGTGCCAGTAGTATCGCAGGGGGTAATTCACCCCTCCACTTT.

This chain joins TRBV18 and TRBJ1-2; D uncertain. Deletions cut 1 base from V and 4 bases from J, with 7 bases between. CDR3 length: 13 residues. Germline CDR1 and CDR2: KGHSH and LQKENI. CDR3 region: CASSPQEGYGYTF. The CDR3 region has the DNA TGTGCCAGCTCACCACAAGAGGGCTATGGCTACACCTTC.

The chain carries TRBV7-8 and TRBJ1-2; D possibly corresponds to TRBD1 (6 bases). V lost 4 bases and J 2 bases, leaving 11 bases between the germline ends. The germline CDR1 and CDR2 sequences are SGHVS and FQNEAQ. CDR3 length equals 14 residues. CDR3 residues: CASSSRGGNYGYTF. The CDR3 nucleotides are TGTGCCAGCAGCTCCAGGGGAGGGAACTATGGCTACACCTTC.

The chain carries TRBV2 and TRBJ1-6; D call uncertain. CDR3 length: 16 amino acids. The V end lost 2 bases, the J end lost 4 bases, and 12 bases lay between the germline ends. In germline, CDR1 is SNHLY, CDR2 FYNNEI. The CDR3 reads CASSERGSYYNSPLHF. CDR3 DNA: TGTGCCAGCAGTGAAAGAGGGTCGTATTATAATTCACCCCTCCACTTT.

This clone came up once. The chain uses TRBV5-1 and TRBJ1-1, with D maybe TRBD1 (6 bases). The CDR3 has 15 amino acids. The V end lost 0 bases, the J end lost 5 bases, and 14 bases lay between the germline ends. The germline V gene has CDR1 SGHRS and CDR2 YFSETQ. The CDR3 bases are TGCGCCAGCAGCTTGGAATCGGGGGCTCATACTGAAGCTTTCTTT. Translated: CASSLESGAHTEAFF.

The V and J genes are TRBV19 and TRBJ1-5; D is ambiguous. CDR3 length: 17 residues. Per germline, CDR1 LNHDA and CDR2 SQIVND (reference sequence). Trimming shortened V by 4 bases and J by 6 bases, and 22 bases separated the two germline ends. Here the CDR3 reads CASSSSYGSPGAQPQHF. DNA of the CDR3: TGTGCCAGTAGTAGTAGTTATGGGAGCCCTGGCGCTCAGCCCCAGCATTTT.

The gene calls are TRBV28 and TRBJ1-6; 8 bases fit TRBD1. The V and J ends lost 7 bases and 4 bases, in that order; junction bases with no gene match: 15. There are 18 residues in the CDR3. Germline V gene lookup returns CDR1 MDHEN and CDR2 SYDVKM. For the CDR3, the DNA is TGTGCCAGCAAGGAGGGGGCAGGGGGCCCTCGGTATAATTCACCCCTCCACTTT. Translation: CASKEGAGGPRYNSPLHF.

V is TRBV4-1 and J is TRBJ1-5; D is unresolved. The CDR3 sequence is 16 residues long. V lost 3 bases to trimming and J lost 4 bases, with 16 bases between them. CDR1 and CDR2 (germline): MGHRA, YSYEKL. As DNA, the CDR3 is TGCGCCAGCAGCCAGGTGGACTTAATGGTTAATCAGCCCCAGCATTTT. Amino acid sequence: CASSQVDLMVNQPQHF.

This CDR3 reads CASLPGLAGAYEQYF. CDR3 sequence (DNA): TGTGCCAGCCTACCCGGCCTAGCGGGGGCCTACGAGCAGTACTTC. The chain has TRBV2 and TRBJ2-7; 10 bases agree with TRBD2. V was clipped by 8 bases and J by 2 bases; unmatched bases: 9. Looked up from germline, CDR1 is SNHLY and CDR2 is FYNNEI. This CDR3 comprises 15 residues.

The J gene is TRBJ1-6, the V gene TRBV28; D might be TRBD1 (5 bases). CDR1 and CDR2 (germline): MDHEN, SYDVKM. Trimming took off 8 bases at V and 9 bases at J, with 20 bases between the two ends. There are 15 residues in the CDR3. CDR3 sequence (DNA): TGTGCCAGCTGCCGGGACTGGCAGGGCGTTTCACCCCTCCACTTT. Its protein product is CASCRDWQGVSPLHF.

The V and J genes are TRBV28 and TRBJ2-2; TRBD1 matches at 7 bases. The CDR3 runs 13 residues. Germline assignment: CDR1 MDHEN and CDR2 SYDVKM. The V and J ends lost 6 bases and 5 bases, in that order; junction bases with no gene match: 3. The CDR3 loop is CASRTGVTGELFF. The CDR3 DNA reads TGTGCCAGCAGAACAGGGGTAACCGGGGAGCTGTTTTTT.

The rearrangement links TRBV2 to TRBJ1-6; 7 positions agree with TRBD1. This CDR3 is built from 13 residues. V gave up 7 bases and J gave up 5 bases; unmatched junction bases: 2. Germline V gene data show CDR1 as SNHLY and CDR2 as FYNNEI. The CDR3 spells CASTQGNNSPLHF. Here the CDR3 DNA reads TGTGCCAGCACACAGGGGAATAATTCACCCCTCCACTTT.

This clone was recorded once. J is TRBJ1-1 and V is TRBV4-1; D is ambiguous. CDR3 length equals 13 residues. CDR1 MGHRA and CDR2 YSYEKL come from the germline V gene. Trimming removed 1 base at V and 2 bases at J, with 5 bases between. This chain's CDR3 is CASSQGPNTEAFF. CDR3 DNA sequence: TGCGCCAGCAGCCAAGGTCCTAACACTGAAGCTTTCTTT.

The chain's CDR3 is CSVEGQGTYNEQFF. The CDR3 DNA sequence: TGCAGCGTTGAAGGGCAGGGGACTTACAATGAGCAGTTCTTC. This sequence joins TRBV29-1 and TRBJ2-1; D is perhaps TRBD1 or TRBD2 (6 bases each). This CDR3 is 14 amino acids long. Looked up from germline, CDR1 is SQVTM and CDR2 is ANQGSEA. With 1 base removed from V and 4 bases from J, the gap between germline ends came to 11 bases.